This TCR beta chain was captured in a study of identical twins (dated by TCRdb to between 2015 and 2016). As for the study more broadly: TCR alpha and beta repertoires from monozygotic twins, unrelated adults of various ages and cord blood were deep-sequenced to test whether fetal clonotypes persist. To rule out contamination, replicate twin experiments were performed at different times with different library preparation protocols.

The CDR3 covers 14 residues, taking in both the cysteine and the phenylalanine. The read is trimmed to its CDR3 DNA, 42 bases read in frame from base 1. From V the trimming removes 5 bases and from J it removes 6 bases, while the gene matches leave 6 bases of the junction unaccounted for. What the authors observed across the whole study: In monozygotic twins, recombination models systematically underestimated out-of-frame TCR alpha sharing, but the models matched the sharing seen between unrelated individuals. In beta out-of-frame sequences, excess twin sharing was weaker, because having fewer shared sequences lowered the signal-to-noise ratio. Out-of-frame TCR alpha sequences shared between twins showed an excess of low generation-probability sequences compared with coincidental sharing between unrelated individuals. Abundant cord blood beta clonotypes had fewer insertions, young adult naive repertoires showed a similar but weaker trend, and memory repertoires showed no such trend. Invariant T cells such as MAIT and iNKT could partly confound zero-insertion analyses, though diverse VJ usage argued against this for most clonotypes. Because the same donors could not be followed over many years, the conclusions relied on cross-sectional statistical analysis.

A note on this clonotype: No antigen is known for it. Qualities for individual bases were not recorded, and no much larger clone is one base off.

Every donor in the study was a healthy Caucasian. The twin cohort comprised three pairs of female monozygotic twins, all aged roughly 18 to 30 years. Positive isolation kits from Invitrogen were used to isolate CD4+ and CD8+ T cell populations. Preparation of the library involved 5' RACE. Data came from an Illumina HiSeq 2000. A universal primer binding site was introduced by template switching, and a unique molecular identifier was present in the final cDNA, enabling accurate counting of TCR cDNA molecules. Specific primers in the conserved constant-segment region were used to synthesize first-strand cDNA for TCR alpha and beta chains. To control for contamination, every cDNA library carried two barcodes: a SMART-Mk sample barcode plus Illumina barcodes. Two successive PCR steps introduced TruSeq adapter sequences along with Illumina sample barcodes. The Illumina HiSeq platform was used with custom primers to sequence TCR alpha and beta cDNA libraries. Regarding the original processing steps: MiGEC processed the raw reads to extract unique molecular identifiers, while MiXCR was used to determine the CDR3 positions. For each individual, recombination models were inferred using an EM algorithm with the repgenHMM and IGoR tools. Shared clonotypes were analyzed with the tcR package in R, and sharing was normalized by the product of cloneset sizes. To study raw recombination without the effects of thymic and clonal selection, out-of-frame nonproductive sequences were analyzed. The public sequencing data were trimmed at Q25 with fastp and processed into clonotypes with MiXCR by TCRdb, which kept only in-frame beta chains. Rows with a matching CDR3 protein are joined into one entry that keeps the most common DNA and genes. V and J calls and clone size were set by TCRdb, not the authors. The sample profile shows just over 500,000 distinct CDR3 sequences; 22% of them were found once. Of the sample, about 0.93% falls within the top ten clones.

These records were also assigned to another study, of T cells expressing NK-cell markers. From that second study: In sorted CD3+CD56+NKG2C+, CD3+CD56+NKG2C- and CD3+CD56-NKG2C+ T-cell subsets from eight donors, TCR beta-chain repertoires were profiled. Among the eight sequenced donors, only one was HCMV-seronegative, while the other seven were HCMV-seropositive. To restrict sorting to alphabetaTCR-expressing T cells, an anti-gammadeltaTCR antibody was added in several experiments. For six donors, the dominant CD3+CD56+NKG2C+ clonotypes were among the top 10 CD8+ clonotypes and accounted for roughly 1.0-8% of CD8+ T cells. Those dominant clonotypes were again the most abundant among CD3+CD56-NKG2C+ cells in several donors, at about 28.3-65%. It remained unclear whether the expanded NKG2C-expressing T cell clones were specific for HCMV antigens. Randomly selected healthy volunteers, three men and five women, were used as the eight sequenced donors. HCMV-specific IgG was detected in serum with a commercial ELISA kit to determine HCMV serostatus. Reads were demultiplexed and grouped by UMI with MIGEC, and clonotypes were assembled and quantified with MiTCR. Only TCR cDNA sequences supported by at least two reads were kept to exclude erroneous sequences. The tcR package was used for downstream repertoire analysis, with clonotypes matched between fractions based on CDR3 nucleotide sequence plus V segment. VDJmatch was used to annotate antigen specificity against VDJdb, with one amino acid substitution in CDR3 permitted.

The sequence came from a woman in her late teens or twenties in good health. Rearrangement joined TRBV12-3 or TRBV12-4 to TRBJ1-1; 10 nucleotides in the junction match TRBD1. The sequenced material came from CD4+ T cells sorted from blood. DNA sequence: TGTGCCAGCAGTCTGACAGGGGGCGCGTCTGAAGCTTTCTTT. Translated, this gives CASSLTGGASEAFF.